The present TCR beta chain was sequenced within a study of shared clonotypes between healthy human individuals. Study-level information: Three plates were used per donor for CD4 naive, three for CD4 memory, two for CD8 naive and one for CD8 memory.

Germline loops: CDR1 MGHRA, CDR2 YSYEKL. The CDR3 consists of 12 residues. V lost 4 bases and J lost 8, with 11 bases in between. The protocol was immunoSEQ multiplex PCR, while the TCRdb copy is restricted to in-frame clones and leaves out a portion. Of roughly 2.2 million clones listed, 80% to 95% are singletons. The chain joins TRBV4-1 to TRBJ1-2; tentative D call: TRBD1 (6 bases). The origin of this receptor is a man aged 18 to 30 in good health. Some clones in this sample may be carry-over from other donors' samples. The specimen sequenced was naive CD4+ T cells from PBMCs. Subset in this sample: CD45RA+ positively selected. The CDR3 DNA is TGCGCCAGCAGCCTAGGGGGAACCGGCTACACCTTC. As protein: CASSLGGTGYTF.